This T cell receptor (beta chain) is drawn from a study of OX40 agonist ivuxolimab in advanced cancers. Collection of blood occurred at baseline, at cycle 4 day 1, and at cycle 7 day 1. The CDR3 extends over 13 amino acids. Trimming cost V 4 bases and J 3 bases, with 9 bases left between them. Germline loops: CDR1 MNHEY, CDR2 SMNVEV (reference sequence). Libraries were prepared by immunoSEQ multiplex PCR; TCRdb keeps only in-frame clonotypes and omits some of them. The sample consists of over 25,000 clones, 65% to 90% of them appearing once. This chain connects TRBV27 to TRBJ1-1, with D perhaps TRBD1 (5 bases). The source was CD4+ or CD8+ T cells sorted from blood, collected in a trial of the OX40 agonist ivuxolimab. The origin of this receptor is an adult with an advanced solid tumor such as melanoma, head and neck, liver or kidney cancer. For the CDR3, the DNA is TGTGCCAGCAGTTCTGCAGGGTACACTGAAGCTTTCTTT. This gives the protein CASSSAGYTEAFF.